Described below is a single TCR beta chain sequence and its context. CDR1 and CDR2 from the germline V gene are MNHEY and SVGAGI. V shed 5 bases and J shed 5 bases, with 9 bases lying between them. There are 13 residues in the CDR3. Original handling: Using reference gene primer amplification, nucleated cell counts were estimated. The assay was immunoSEQ multiplex PCR, and TCRdb's table has in-frame clones only and misses some. That table is the source of V, J and clone size, and D and trimming were worked out from the DNA. The table lists about 170,000 clones, 88% of them singletons. This record belongs to a study of blood T cell repertoires in COVID-19. Study-wide context: Donors in the United States, Italy and Spain gave samples during acute or convalescent COVID-19. From T cells, B-cell-depleted T cells, or PBMCs came the material, which was cDNA or gDNA.

The receptor comes from a man in his forties or fifties who had recovered from COVID-19. The chain is built from TRBV6-5 and TRBJ2-2; possibly TRBD1 for D (6 bases). The sequenced sample was peripheral blood. The chain's CDR3 is CASSRRGTGELFF. DNA for the CDR3: TGTGCCAGCAGTCGCAGGGGAACCGGGGAGCTGTTTTTT.